The 32 T cell receptor beta chains listed next were all sequenced from one sample in a study of radiotherapy plus CTLA-4 blockade in lung cancer. Profiling relied on immunoSEQ multiplex PCR, and the TCRdb table lists in-frame clones only, not all of them. The sample gives some 25,000 clones, 70% to 75% of which show up once; approximately 3% is in the top ten. The sequences come from peripheral blood, collected from a patient treated with radiotherapy plus ipilimumab. The source of these receptors is a human donor with non-small cell lung cancer whose response to radiotherapy plus ipilimumab could not be evaluated.

This sequence joins TRBV7-6 and TRBJ2-3; TRBD1 aligns across 8 bases. Looked up from germline, CDR1 is SGHVS and CDR2 is FNYEAQ. V shed 6 bases, J shed 3 bases, and the junction held 8 bases outside the gene matches. CDR3 length equals 15 residues. CDR3 coding DNA: TGTGCCAGCAGTCTCCGGACAGGGATGACAGATACGCAGTATTTT. Amino acid sequence: CASSLRTGMTDTQYF.

This sequence joins TRBV5-4 and TRBJ2-1; D may be TRBD1 (6 bases). The germline CDR1 and CDR2 sequences are SGHNT and YYREEE (reference sequence). The germline V and J ends were trimmed by 4 bases and 1 base, with 9 bases remaining between them. The CDR3 has 14 amino acids. CDR3 sequence (DNA): TGTGCCAGCAGCCGACAGGAATCCTACAATGAGCAGTTCTTC. This codes for CASSRQESYNEQFF.

J is TRBJ2-5 and V is TRBV6-1; a possible D gene is TRBD2 (6 bases). The J call could be wrong; TRBJ2-7 is a better fit for the DNA end. The CDR3 consists of 15 residues. Germline lookup yields CDR1 MNHNS and CDR2 SASEGT. The CDR3 is CASSDQLAYPYEQYF. The CDR3 nucleotides are TGTGCCAGCAGTGATCAGCTAGCGTACCCCTACGAGCAGTACTTC.

The CDR3 loop reads CASSQVAGASYEQYF. The CDR3 DNA reads TGCGCCAGCAGCCAAGTGGCGGGGGCCTCCTACGAGCAGTACTTC. The chain links TRBV4-3 to TRBJ2-7; D might be TRBD2 (7 bases). Trimming stripped 1 base from V and 0 bases from J, with 10 bases between. Germline CDR1 and CDR2: LGHNA and YSLEER. The CDR3 is 15 residues long.

This clone was counted once. This rearrangement joins TRBV19 to TRBJ2-2; 8 positions agree with TRBD2. Germline V gene sequence: CDR1 LNHDA, CDR2 SQIVND (reference sequence). The J segment lost 0 bases and the V segment lost 4 bases, leaving 10 bases of the junction unmatched. The CDR3 loop spans 18 amino acids. CDR3 sequence (DNA): TGTGCCAGTAGTACCGTCCGGGGGGGGCTAACGAACACCGGGGAGCTGTTTTTT. This sequence encodes CASSTVRGGLTNTGELFF.

This chain uses TRBV11-2 with TRBJ2-5; the D is unclear. Between the trimmed V and J ends, which lost 3 bases and 2 bases, there was a span of 7 bases. The CDR3 sequence is 13 residues long. The germline CDR1 and CDR2 sequences are SGHAT and FQNNGV. For the CDR3, the DNA is TGTGCCAGCAGCTTGTCTCAGCAAGAGACCCAGTACTTC. It yields the protein CASSLSQQETQYF.

This chain uses TRBV5-1 with TRBJ2-5, with D possibly being TRBD2 (6 bases). CDR1 and CDR2 from the germline V gene are SGHRS and YFSETQ. The CDR3 is made up of 15 amino acids. V lost 3 bases to trimming and J lost 1 base, with 13 bases between them. The CDR3 DNA sequence: TGCGCCAGCAGCTCCCGGGGGAACCTCCAAGAGACCCAGTACTTC. It is translated as CASSSRGNLQETQYF.

The gene calls are TRBV23-1 and TRBJ2-7; 10 bases fit TRBD1. TRBV23-1 is an ORF, and what it does is uncertain. The CDR3 spans 14 residues. V was pared by 4 bases and J by 4 bases, with 4 bases of the junction left unmatched. CDR3 coding DNA: TGCGCCAGCAGTCGAACGGACAGGGGGTACGAGCAGTACTTC. It translates to CASSRTDRGYEQYF.

The V call is TRBV5-1, the J call TRBJ2-5; TRBD1 matches at 9 bases. Germline loops: CDR1 SGHRS, CDR2 YFSETQ. J lost 2 bases, V lost 4 bases, and 12 bases had no gene match. The CDR3 runs to 17 residues. The CDR3, as DNA: TGCGCCAGCAGCCCGGGACAGGGATCGGGGGATCAAGAGACCCAGTACTTC. It yields the protein CASSPGQGSGDQETQYF.

The sample holds a few counts of this clone. The chain joins TRBV4-3 to TRBJ1-1; D is possibly TRBD1 (5 bases). With 0 bases removed from V and 0 bases from J, the gap between germline ends came to 8 bases. The CDR3 sequence is 15 residues long. Germline CDR1 reads LGHNA; CDR2 reads YSLEER. CDR3 DNA: TGCGCCAGCAGCCAAGAGGCGGGGCTGAACACTGAAGCTTTCTTT. Protein sequence: CASSQEAGLNTEAFF.

Here the CDR3 DNA reads TGCGCCAGCAGCTTGGCGGGGCAGGGAGGTAGCGGCTACACCTTC. Protein: CASSLAGQGGSGYTF. The chain links TRBV5-1 to TRBJ1-2, with D possibly TRBD1 on 5 matching bases. This CDR3 is built from 15 residues. Germline CDR1 and CDR2: SGHRS and YFSETQ. The V and J ends lost 0 bases and 8 bases respectively, with 17 bases between them.

The chain has TRBV7-2 and TRBJ1-1; weak D call: TRBD1 (5 bases). V dropped 3 bases and J dropped 4 bases, with 9 bases sitting between them. There are 13 residues in the CDR3. Germline-derived CDR1 and CDR2 are SGHTA and FQGNSA. The CDR3: CASSFVGVTEAFF. The CDR3 DNA reads as TGTGCCAGCAGCTTTGTAGGGGTCACTGAAGCTTTCTTT. The complete variable domain, with remaining parts taken from reference TRBV7-2 and TRBJ1-1, reads GAGVSQSPSNKVTEKGKDVELRCDPISGHTALYWYRQSLGQGLEFLIYFQGNSAPDKSGLPSDRFSAERTGGSVSTLTIQRTQQEDSAVYLCASSFVGVTEAFFGQGTRLTVV.

This clone was detected a few times. The chain joins TRBV2 to TRBJ1-6; 9 positions agree with TRBD1. The CDR3 totals 15 residues. The V gene end was trimmed by 11 bases and the J gene end by 7 bases; junction bases not matched to a gene: 12. The germline gives CDR1 SNHLY, CDR2 FYNNEI. In DNA, the CDR3 is TGTGCCGGCGGGATCACAGGGGGCCTCAATTCACCCCTCCACTTT. Translation gives CAGGITGGLNSPLHF.

This clone was counted once. The rearrangement joins TRBV19 to TRBJ2-3, with D maybe TRBD2 (6 bases). Trimming cost V 6 bases and J 5 bases, with 12 bases left between them. Germline V lookup: CDR1 LNHDA, CDR2 SQIVND (reference sequence). This CDR3 is 13 amino acids long. The CDR3 DNA reads as TGTGCCAGTAGCTCGGGACTTTTAGATACGCAGTATTTT. Its translation is CASSSGLLDTQYF. The entire variable domain, with the rest obtained from reference TRBV19 and TRBJ2-3, is as follows: DGGITQSPKYLFRKEGQNVTLSCEQNLNHDAMYWYRQDPGQGLRLIYYSQIVNDFQKGDIAEGYSVSREKKESFPLTVTSAQKNPTAFYLCASSSGLLDTQYFGPGTRLTVL.

The chain couples TRBV18 to TRBJ2-3, with 14 bases fitting TRBD2. Germline CDR1 KGHSH, CDR2 LQKENI. The CDR3 sequence is 17 residues long. The V segment lost 0 bases and the J segment 6 bases; nucleotides outside the gene matches: 5. The CDR3 DNA is TGTGCCAGCTCACCACCGGGACTAGCGGGAGACTATGATACGCAGTATTTT. This encodes CASSPPGLAGDYDTQYF. Supplemented by reference TRBV18 and TRBJ2-3, the full variable domain reads NAGVMQNPRHLVRRRGQEARLRCSPMKGHSHVYWYRQLPEEGLKFMVYLQKENIIDESGMPKERFSAEFPKEGPSILRIQQVVRGDSAAYFCASSPPGLAGDYDTQYFGPGTRLTVL.

The chain has TRBV28 and TRBJ2-7; possibly TRBD1 for D (5 bases). Trimming took 8 bases from V and 0 from J, leaving 11 bases between them. Germline V gene data show CDR1 as MDHEN and CDR2 as SYDVKM. CDR3 length equals 13 residues. The CDR3 sequence is CASDQGYSYEQYF. In DNA form, the CDR3 reads TGTGCCAGCGATCAGGGATACTCCTACGAGCAGTACTTC.

The chain recombines TRBV5-4 with TRBJ2-7; 7 nucleotides line up with TRBD2. The CDR3 runs to 18 residues. V shed 3 bases, J shed 0 bases, and the junction held 15 bases outside the gene matches. The germline V gene has CDR1 SGHNT and CDR2 YYREEE (reference sequence). CDR3 protein: CASSSRGGASGNSYEQYF. For the CDR3, the DNA is TGTGCCAGCAGCTCCAGAGGCGGCGCTAGCGGCAACTCCTACGAGCAGTACTTC.

The chain links TRBV28 to TRBJ2-7, with 11 positions matching TRBD1. Germline V gene data show CDR1 as MDHEN and CDR2 as SYDVKM. After removal of 5 bases from V and 7 bases from J, the junction contained 7 bases not matched to a gene. The length of the CDR3 is 14 residues. This CDR3 reads CASSTGQGGFEQYF. CDR3 in DNA: TGTGCCAGCAGTACGGGACAGGGGGGATTTGAGCAGTACTTC.

This clone showed up just once. The V and J genes are TRBV7-2 and TRBJ2-7; TRBD1 agrees at 9 bases. The germline gives CDR1 SGHTA, CDR2 FQGNSA. Trimming took 5 bases from V and 6 from J; bases not matched to a gene: 8. The CDR3 is made up of 14 amino acids. CDR3 in DNA: TGTGCCAGCAGCATACAGGGACAGGGCCTCGAGCAGTACTTC. Amino acid sequence: CASSIQGQGLEQYF.

The rearrangement joins TRBV15 to TRBJ2-2; D is unclear. The V end was cut by 6 bases, the J end by 0 bases, with 11 bases between. CDR1 and CDR2 from the germline V gene are LNHNV and YYDKDF (reference sequence). The length of the CDR3 is 15 residues. The CDR3 is CATRSISPNTGELFF. In DNA form, the CDR3 reads TGTGCCACCAGATCAATTTCCCCGAACACCGGGGAGCTGTTTTTT.

This clone was picked up a small number of times. V is TRBV19 and J is TRBJ1-2; 8 bases agree with TRBD1. The CDR3 extends over 15 amino acids. The ends lost 6 bases at V and 3 bases at J; junction bases unmatched: 9. CDR1 and CDR2 from the germline V gene are LNHDA and SQIVND (reference sequence). The CDR3 sequence: CASRDRGSTDYGYTF. The CDR3 coding sequence is TGTGCCAGTAGAGACAGGGGATCAACTGACTATGGCTACACCTTC.

The chain has TRBV7-6 and TRBJ1-5, with TRBD1 identical over 7 bases. Trimming at V came to 0 bases and at J to 1 base, leaving 9 bases not matched to a gene. This CDR3 spans 18 amino acids. Per germline, CDR1 SGHVS and CDR2 FNYEAQ. CDR3 sequence (DNA): TGTGCCAGCAGCTTAGCAGCGACAGGGCCTGGGAGCAATCAGCCCCAGCATTTT. Protein product: CASSLAATGPGSNQPQHF.

V gene TRBV9 combines with J gene TRBJ2-7; 7 bases align to TRBD2. The CDR3 is 14 amino acids. Trimming removed 0 bases from V and 6 bases from J; junction bases left unmatched: 6. CDR1 is SGDLS and CDR2 is YYNGEE in the germline V gene. The CDR3 here is CASSVAGLVGEQYF. The CDR3 DNA follows: TGTGCCAGCAGCGTAGCCGGACTAGTGGGCGAGCAGTACTTC.

This clone was seen just once. The chain recombines TRBV2 with TRBJ1-2, with 11 bases lining up with TRBD1. Germline-derived CDR1 and CDR2 are SNHLY and FYNNEI. Trimming at V came to 3 bases and at J to 5 bases, leaving 8 bases not matched to a gene. The CDR3 is made up of 16 amino acids. CDR3 protein: CASSDRDRGIGYGYTF. The CDR3 nucleotides are TGTGCCAGCAGTGACAGGGACAGGGGGATTGGTTATGGCTACACCTTC.

V gene TRBV7-2 combines with J gene TRBJ1-5; 7 positions agree with TRBD1. The CDR3 runs to 16 residues. J lost 6 bases, V lost 0 bases, and 8 bases had no gene match. Germline V CDR1 and CDR2: SGHTA, FQGNSA. CDR3 loop: CASSLAAGGSPQPQHF. For the CDR3, the DNA is TGTGCCAGCAGCTTAGCGGCAGGGGGTTCACCTCAGCCCCAGCATTTT.

This clone qualifies as medium-sized. The chain is built from TRBV11-2 and TRBJ1-1; D call uncertain. Trimming left V 1 base short and J 7 bases short, with 4 bases between. CDR3 size: 11 residues. Per the germline V gene, CDR1 is SGHAT and CDR2 is FQNNGV. The CDR3 spells CASSLGNEAFF. In DNA form, the CDR3 reads TGTGCCAGCAGCTTAGGTAATGAAGCTTTCTTT.

The V call is TRBV5-6, the J call TRBJ2-7, with D possibly TRBD2 on 5 matching bases. Between the trimmed V and J ends, which lost 1 base and 3 bases, there was a span of 8 bases. The germline gives CDR1 SGHDT, CDR2 YYEEEE. This CDR3 comprises 13 residues. The CDR3 loop is CASSLTGIYEQYF. The DNA of the CDR3 is TGTGCCAGCAGCTTGACGGGAATCTACGAGCAGTACTTC. The complete variable domain, with remaining parts taken from reference TRBV5-6 and TRBJ2-7, reads DAGVTQSPTHLIKTRGQQVTLRCSPKSGHDTVSWYQQALGQGPQFIFQYYEEEERQRGNFPDRFSGHQFPNYSSELNVNALLLGDSALYLCASSLTGIYEQYFGPGTRLTVT.

This clone was observed once. This chain joins TRBV6-4 and TRBJ1-6, with unresolved D. The CDR3 loop spans 13 amino acids. Trimming shortened V by 6 bases and J by 7 bases, and 10 bases separated the two germline ends. Germline CDR1 MRHNA, CDR2 SNTAGT. The CDR3, as DNA: TGTGCCAGCAGGCAAAGCCTAAATTCACCCCTCCACTTT. This sequence encodes CASRQSLNSPLHF.

The CDR3 nucleotides are TGTGCCAGCAGCTCAAAACAGGGCTCCGGGGAAAAACTGTTTTTT. Translated: CASSSKQGSGEKLFF. This chain connects TRBV7-9 to TRBJ1-4; a possible D gene is TRBD1 (6 bases). V was pared by 4 bases and J by 8 bases, with 17 bases between. The CDR3 contains 15 residues. From germline, CDR1 is SEHNR and CDR2 FQNEAQ (reference sequence). The full variable domain, completed using reference TRBV7-9 and TRBJ1-4, is DTGVSQNPRHKITKRGQNVTFRCDPISEHNRLYWYRQTLGQGPEFLTYFQNEAQLEKSRLLSDRFSAERPKGSFSTLEIQRTEQGDSAMYLCASSSKQGSGEKLFFGSGTQLSVL.

J is TRBJ2-1 and V is TRBV6-6; TRBD1 might be the D (5 bases). CDR3 size: 13 residues. The V gene's germline CDR1 is MNHNY and CDR2 SVGAGI (reference sequence). V lost 5 bases and J 6 bases, leaving 11 bases between the germline ends. Written as DNA, the CDR3 is TGTGCCAGCAGTCCCCTAAGGGGCAATGAGCAGTTCTTC. This encodes CASSPLRGNEQFF.

The chain combines TRBV5-1 with TRBJ1-4, with TRBD1 as a possible D gene (5 bases). The CDR3 sequence is 16 residues long. V lost 0 bases to trimming and J lost 8 bases, with 17 bases between them. Germline-derived CDR1 and CDR2 are SGHRS and YFSETQ. CDR3 nucleotide sequence: TGCGCCAGCAGCTTGGCATTGATCCGATCAGGGGAAAAACTGTTTTTT. It yields the protein CASSLALIRSGEKLFF.

The J gene is TRBJ2-3, the V gene TRBV6-6; the match to TRBD1 covers 11 bases. CDR1 and CDR2 from the germline V gene are MNHNY and SVGAGI (reference sequence). V trimming: 5 bases; J trimming: 3 bases; junction bases outside the gene matches: 1. CDR3 length equals 14 residues. In nucleotides, the CDR3 is TGTGCCAGCAGTAGGGACAGGGGGACAGATACGCAGTATTTT. It translates to CASSRDRGTDTQYF.